The following is a T cell receptor beta chain sequence with its context. This CDR3 is also generated by other DNA sequences in the sample. These data are taken from a study of blood T cell repertoires in COVID-19. Study-level information: Sources were T cells, B-cell-depleted T cells, or PBMCs; the material itself was cDNA or gDNA.

Germline assignment: CDR1 LGHNA and CDR2 YNFKEQ. V was cut by 0 bases and J by 5 bases, with 8 bases left in between. This CDR3 has 14 residues. Sequencing used immunoSEQ multiplex PCR; TCRdb keeps in-frame clones, though not all of them. The table has 200,000 to 250,000 clones, less than 85% seen once. Residents of about two dozen US areas, aged roughly 18 to 89 years, made up the participants. Sequencing was carried out using PBMCs or T cells enriched from blood (not recorded which). This clonotype originated in a man aged 60 to 75 who had recovered from COVID-19. The chain employs TRBV4-2 and TRBJ1-5; TRBD1 might be the D (6 bases). CDR3 nucleotides: TGTGCCAGCAGCCAAGACCCAGGGGATCAGCCCCAGCATTTT. Its protein product is CASSQDPGDQPQHF.